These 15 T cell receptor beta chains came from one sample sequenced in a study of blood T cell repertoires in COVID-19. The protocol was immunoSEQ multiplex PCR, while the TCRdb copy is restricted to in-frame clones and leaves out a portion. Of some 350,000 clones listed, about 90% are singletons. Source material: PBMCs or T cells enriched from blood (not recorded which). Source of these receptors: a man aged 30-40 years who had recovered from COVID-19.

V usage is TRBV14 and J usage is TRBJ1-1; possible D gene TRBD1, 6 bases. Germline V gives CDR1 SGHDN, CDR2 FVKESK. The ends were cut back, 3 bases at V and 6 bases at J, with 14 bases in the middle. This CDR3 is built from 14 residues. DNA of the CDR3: TGTGCCAGCAGCCAGTTTATGGGGGGGCCTGAAGCTTTCTTT. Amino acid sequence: CASSQFMGGPEAFF.

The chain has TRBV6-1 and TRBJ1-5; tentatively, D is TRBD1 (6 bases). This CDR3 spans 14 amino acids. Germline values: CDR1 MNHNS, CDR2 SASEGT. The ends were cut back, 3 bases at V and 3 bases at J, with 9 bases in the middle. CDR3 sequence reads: CASSDGQNNQPQHF. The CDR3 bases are TGTGCCAGCAGTGACGGACAGAACAATCAGCCCCAGCATTTT.

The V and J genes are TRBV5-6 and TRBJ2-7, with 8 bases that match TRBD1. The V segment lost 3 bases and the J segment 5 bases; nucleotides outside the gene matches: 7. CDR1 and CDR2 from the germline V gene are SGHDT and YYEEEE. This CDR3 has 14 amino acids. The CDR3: CASSWTGTLHEQYF. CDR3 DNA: TGTGCCAGCAGCTGGACAGGGACCCTCCACGAGCAGTACTTC.

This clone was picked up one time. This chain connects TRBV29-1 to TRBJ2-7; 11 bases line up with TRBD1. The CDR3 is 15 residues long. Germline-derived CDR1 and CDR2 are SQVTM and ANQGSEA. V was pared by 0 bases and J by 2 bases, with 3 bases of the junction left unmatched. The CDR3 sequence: CSVEDGQGAAYEQYF. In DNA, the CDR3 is TGCAGCGTTGAAGATGGACAGGGGGCGGCCTACGAGCAGTACTTC.

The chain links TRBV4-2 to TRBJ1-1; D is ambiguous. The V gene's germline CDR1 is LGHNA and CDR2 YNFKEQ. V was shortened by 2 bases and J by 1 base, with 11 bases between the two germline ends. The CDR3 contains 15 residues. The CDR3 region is CASSQRGRKNTEAFF. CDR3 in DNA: TGTGCCAGCAGCCAAAGAGGTCGGAAGAACACTGAAGCTTTCTTT.

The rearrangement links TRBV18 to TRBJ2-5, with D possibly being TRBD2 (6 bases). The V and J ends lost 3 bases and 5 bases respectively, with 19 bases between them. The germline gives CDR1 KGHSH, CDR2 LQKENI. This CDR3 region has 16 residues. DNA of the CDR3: TGTGCCAGCTCACCCCGACAGTCGGGGGTAAGGGAGACCCAGTACTTC. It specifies CASSPRQSGVRETQYF.

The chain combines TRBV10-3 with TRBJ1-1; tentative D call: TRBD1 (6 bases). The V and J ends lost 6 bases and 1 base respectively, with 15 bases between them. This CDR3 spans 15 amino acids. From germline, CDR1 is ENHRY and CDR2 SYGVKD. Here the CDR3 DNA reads TGTGCCATCAGGACTGAGACAGGACCGAACACTGAAGCTTTCTTT. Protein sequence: CAIRTETGPNTEAFF.

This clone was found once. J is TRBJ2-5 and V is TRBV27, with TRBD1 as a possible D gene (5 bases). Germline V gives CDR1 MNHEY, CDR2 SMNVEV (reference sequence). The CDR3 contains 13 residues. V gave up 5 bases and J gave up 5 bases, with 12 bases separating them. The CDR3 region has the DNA TGTGCCAGCAGTACAGCAGGGTGGGAGACCCAGTACTTC. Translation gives CASSTAGWETQYF.

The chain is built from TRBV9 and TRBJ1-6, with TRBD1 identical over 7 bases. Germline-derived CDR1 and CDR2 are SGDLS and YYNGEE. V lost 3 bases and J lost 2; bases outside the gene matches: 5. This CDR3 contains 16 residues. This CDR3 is CASSGGTDPYNSPLHF. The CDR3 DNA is TGTGCCAGCAGCGGTGGGACAGACCCCTATAATTCACCCCTCCACTTT.

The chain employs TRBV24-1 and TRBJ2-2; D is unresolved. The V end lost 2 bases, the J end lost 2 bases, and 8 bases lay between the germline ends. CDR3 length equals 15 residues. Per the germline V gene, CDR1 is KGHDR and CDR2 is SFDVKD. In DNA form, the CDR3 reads TGTGCCACCAGTGATTCGGTAGTTAACACCGGGGAGCTGTTTTTT. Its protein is CATSDSVVNTGELFF.

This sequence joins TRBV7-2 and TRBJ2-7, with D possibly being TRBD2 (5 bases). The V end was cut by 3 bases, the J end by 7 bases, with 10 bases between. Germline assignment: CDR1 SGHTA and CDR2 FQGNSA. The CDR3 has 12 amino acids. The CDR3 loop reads CASSFSRGEQYF. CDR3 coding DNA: TGTGCCAGCAGCTTCTCTCGCGGGGAGCAGTACTTC.

DNA of the CDR3: TGCGCCAGCAGCTTGGAGACGGGTTCGGGAGGCTACACCTTC. Protein: CASSLETGSGGYTF. The chain combines TRBV5-1 with TRBJ1-2; no definite D call. Per the germline V gene, CDR1 is SGHRS and CDR2 is YFSETQ. Trimming removed 0 bases from V and 8 bases from J, with 14 bases in between. This CDR3 region has 14 residues.

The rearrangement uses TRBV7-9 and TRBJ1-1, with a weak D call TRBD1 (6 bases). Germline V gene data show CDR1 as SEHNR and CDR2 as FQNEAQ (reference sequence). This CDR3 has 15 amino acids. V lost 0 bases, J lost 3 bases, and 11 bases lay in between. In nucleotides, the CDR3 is TGTGCCAGCAGCTTAGCGGGAGGGGGGGACACTGAAGCTTTCTTT. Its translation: CASSLAGGGDTEAFF.

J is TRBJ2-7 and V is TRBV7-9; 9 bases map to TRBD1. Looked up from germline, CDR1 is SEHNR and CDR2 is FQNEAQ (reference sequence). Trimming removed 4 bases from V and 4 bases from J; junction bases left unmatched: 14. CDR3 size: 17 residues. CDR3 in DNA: TGTGCCAGCAGCTATGGGTCTCCGGGACAGGGTGGGTACGAGCAGTACTTC. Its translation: CASSYGSPGQGGYEQYF. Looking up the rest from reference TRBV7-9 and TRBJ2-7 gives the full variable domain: DTGVSQNPRHKITKRGQNVTFRCDPISEHNRLYWYRQTLGQGPEFLTYFQNEAQLEKSRLLSDRFSAERPKGSFSTLEIQRTEQGDSAMYLCASSYGSPGQGGYEQYFGPGTRLTVT.

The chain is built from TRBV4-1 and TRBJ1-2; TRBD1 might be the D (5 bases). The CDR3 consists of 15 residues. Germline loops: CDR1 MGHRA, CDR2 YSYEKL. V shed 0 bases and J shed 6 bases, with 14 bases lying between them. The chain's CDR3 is CASSQDPGRADGYTF. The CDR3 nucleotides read TGCGCCAGCAGCCAAGATCCCGGCAGGGCGGATGGCTACACCTTC.